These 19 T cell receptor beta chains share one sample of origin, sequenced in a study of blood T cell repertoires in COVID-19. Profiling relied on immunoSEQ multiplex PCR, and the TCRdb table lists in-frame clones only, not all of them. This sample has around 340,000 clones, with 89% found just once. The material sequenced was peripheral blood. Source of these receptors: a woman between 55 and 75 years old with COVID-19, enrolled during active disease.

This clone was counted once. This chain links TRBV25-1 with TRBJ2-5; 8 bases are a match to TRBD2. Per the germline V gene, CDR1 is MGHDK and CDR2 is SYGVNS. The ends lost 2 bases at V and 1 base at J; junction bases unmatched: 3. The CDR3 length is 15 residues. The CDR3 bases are TGTGCCAGCAGTGAACCGGGGGGGATCCAAGAGACCCAGTACTTC. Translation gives CASSEPGGIQETQYF.

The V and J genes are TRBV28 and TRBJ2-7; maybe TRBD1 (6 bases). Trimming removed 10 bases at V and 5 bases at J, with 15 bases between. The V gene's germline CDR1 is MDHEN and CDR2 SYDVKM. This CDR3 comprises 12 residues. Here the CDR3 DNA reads TGTGCCACTGTGCAGGGGAGCCACGAGCAGTACTTC. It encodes CATVQGSHEQYF.

CDR3 protein: CASSSTGQGAYEQYF. CDR3 nucleotide sequence: TGCGCCAGCAGCTCCACGGGACAGGGGGCTTACGAGCAGTACTTC. The chain links TRBV5-1 to TRBJ2-7; TRBD1 matches at 12 bases. With V trimmed by 3 bases and J by 4 bases, 5 bases remained unmatched. Germline assignment: CDR1 SGHRS and CDR2 YFSETQ. This CDR3 is built from 15 residues.

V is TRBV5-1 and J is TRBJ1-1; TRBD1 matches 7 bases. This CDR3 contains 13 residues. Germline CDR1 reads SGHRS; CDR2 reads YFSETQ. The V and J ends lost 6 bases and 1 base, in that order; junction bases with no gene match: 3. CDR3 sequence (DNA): TGCGCCAGCATAGGACAGGAGAACACTGAAGCTTTCTTT. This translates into CASIGQENTEAFF.

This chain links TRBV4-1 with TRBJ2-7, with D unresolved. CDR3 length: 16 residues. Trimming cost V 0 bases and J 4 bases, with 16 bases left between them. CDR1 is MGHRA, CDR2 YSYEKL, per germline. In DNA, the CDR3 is TGCGCCAGCAGCCAAGATCCAGGTCGTCAACTGTACGAGCAGTACTTC. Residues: CASSQDPGRQLYEQYF.

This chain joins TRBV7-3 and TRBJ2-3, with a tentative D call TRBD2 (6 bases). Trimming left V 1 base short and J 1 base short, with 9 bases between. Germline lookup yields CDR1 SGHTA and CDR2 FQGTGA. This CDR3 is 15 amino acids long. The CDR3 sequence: CASSLISGGTDTQYF. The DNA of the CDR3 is TGTGCCAGCAGCTTAATTAGCGGAGGCACAGATACGCAGTATTTT.

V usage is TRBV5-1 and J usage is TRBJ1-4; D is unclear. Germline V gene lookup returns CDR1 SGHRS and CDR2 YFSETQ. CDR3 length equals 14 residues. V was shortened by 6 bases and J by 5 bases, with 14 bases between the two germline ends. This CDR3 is CASKILPENEKLFF. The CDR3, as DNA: TGCGCCAGCAAGATCCTGCCCGAGAATGAAAAACTGTTTTTT.

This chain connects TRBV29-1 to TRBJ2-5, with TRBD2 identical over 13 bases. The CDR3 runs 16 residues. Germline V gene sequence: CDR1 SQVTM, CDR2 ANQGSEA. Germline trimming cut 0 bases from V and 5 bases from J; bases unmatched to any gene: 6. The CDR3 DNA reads TGCAGCGTTGAAGATTGGACTAGCGGGGGCAAGGAGACCCAGTACTTC. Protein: CSVEDWTSGGKETQYF.

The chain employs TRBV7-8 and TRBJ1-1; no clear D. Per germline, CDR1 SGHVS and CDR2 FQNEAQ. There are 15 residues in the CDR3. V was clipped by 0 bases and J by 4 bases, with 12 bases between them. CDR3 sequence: CASSLAPTWSTEAFF. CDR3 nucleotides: TGTGCCAGCAGCTTAGCTCCGACCTGGAGCACTGAAGCTTTCTTT. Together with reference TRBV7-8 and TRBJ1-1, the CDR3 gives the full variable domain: GAGVSQSPRYKVAKRGQDVALRCDPISGHVSLFWYQQALGQGPEFLTYFQNEAQLDKSGLPSDRFFAERPEGSVSTLKIQRTQQEDSAVYLCASSLAPTWSTEAFFGQGTRLTVV.

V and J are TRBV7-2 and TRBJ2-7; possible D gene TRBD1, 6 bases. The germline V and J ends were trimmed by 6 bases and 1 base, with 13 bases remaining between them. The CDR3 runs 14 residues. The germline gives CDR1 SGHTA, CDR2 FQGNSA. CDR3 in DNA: TGTGCCAGCAGACGGGGCAGGGGATCCTACGAGCAGTACTTC. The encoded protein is CASRRGRGSYEQYF.

CDR3 in amino acids: CASSLLGVGTEAFF. The CDR3 DNA is TGTGCCAGCAGCTTACTCGGGGTTGGGACTGAAGCTTTCTTT. This chain joins TRBV7-2 and TRBJ1-1, with no clear D. Trimming pared 2 bases from V and 5 bases from J, leaving 12 bases between. CDR3 size: 14 residues. CDR1 and CDR2 from the germline V gene are SGHTA and FQGNSA. Looking up the rest from reference TRBV7-2 and TRBJ1-1 gives the full variable domain: GAGVSQSPSNKVTEKGKDVELRCDPISGHTALYWYRQSLGQGLEFLIYFQGNSAPDKSGLPSDRFSAERTGGSVSTLTIQRTQQEDSAVYLCASSLLGVGTEAFFGQGTRLTVV.

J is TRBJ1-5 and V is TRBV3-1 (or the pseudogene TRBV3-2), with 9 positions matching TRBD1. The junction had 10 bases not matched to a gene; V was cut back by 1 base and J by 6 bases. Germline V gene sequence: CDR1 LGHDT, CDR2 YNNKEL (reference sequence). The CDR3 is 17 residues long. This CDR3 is CASSQAMVGTGLQPQHF. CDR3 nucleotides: TGTGCCAGCAGCCAAGCTATGGTTGGGACAGGGCTTCAGCCCCAGCATTTT.

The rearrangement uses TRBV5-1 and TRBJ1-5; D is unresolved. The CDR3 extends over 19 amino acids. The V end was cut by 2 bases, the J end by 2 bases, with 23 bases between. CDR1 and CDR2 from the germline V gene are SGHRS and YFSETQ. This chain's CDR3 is CASSFRGGDQQIGNQPQHF. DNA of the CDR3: TGCGCCAGCAGCTTCAGAGGCGGGGATCAACAAATTGGCAATCAGCCCCAGCATTTT.

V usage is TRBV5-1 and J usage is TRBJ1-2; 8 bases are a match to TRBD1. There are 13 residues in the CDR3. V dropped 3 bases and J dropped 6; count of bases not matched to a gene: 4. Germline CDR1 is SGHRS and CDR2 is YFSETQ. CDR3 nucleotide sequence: TGCGCCAGCAGCTGGGACAGGACGGATGGCTACACCTTC. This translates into CASSWDRTDGYTF.

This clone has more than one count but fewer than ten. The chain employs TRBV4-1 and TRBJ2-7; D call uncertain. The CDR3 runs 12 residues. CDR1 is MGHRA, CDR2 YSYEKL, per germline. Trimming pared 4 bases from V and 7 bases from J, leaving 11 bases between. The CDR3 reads CASSLDSREQYF. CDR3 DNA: TGCGCCAGCAGCCTAGATTCGAGGGAGCAGTACTTC.

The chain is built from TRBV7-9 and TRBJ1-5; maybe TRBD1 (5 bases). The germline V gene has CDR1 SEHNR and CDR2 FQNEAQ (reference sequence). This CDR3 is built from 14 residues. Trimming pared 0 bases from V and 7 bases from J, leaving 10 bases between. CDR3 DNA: TGTGCCAGCAGCTTAGCGGGGCCAGGGCAGCCCCAGCATTTT. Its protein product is CASSLAGPGQPQHF.

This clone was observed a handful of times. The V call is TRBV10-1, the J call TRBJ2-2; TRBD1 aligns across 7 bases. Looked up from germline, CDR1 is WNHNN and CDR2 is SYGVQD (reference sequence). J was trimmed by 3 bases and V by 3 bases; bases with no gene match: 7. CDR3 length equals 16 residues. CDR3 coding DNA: TGCGCCAGCAGTGACGGTAGCAGGGGGTACACCGGGGAGCTGTTTTTT. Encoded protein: CASSDGSRGYTGELFF.

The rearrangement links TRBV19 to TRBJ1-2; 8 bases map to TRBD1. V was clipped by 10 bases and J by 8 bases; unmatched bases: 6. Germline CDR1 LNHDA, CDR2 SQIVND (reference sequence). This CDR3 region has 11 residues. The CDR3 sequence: CAIQGARGYTF. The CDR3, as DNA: TGTGCCATCCAGGGGGCGCGAGGCTACACCTTC. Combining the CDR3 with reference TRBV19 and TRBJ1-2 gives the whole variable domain DGGITQSPKYLFRKEGQNVTLSCEQNLNHDAMYWYRQDPGQGLRLIYYSQIVNDFQKGDIAEGYSVSREKKESFPLTVTSAQKNPTAFYLCAIQGARGYTFGSGTRLTVV.

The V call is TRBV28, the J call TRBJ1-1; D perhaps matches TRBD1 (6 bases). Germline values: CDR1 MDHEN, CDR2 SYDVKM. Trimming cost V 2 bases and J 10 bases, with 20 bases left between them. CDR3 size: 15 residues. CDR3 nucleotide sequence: TGTGCCAGCAGTTTAAGTTCGGCGGGGGGCGAGGGAGCTTTCTTT. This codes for CASSLSSAGGEGAFF.